The present T cell receptor beta chain was sequenced within a study of T cells in Graves' hyperthyroidism and ophthalmopathy. There were TCR beta CDR3 regions amplified from RNA transcripts. HTBI primers were used for first-round RT-PCR of the TCR CDR3. TCRdb re-called the multiplex PCR reads with MiXCR, one entry per CDR3 protein. The repertoire holds about 290,000 distinct CDR3 sequences, with 10% to 15% as singletons. This clonotype was found many times. CDR1 SNHLY and CDR2 FYNNEI come from the germline V gene. The ends were cut back, 7 bases at V and 4 bases at J, with 13 bases in the middle. The CDR3 spans 13 residues. The PBMCs studied were ones that came from about 10 ml fresh peripheral blood.

Material: blood. This receptor was identified in a woman aged 25-40 years with Graves' hyperthyroidism that later progressed to Graves' ophthalmopathy. The V gene is TRBV2, the J gene TRBJ1-1, with D maybe TRBD1 (5 bases). The CDR3 sequence is CASKGGGATEAFF. The CDR3 bases are TGTGCCAGCAAAGGTGGAGGGGCCACTGAAGCTTTCTTT.